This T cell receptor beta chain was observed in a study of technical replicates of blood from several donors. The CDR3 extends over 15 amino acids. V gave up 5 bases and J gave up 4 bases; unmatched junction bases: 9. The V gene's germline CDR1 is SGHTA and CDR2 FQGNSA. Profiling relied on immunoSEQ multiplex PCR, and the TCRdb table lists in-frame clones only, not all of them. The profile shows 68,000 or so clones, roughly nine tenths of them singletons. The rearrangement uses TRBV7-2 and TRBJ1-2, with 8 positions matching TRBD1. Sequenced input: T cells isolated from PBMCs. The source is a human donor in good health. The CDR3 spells CASSHRGKVSYGYTF. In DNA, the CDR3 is TGTGCCAGCAGCCACAGGGGGAAGGTTTCCTATGGCTACACCTTC.